These 7 T cell receptor beta chains came from one sample sequenced in a study of T cell responses to AZD1222 COVID-19 vaccine. The method was immunoSEQ multiplex PCR; TCRdb's version includes in-frame clones alone and lacks a portion of them. The table lists 60,000 to 75,000 clones, around 86% of them singletons. Specimen: peripheral blood, collected on day 0 of AZD1222 vaccination. These receptors all stem from an adult in good health.

This clone occurred once. The chain recombines TRBV29-1 with TRBJ2-7; 8 bases match TRBD1. The germline gives CDR1 SQVTM, CDR2 ANQGSEA. The CDR3 loop spans 13 amino acids. The ends lost 5 bases at V and 3 bases at J; junction bases unmatched: 6. For the CDR3, the DNA is TGCAGCGTTACCGGGACAGGACTCTACGAGCAGTACTTC. Residues: CSVTGTGLYEQYF.

V gene TRBV19 combines with J gene TRBJ2-4; D may match TRBD1 or TRBD2 (5 bases each). V lost 5 bases, J lost 0 bases, and 8 bases lay in between. The CDR3 loop spans 14 amino acids. Germline loops: CDR1 LNHDA, CDR2 SQIVND (reference sequence). The DNA for the CDR3 is TGTGCCAGTAGTCGGGACCCAGCCAAAAACATTCAGTACTTC. This translates into CASSRDPAKNIQYF.

The DNA of the CDR3 is TGCAGTGCTAGTGTAACCAGAGACTATGGCTACACCTTC. It specifies CSASVTRDYGYTF. This rearrangement joins TRBV20-1 to TRBJ1-2; D remains unclear. The length of the CDR3 is 13 residues. Germline assignment: CDR1 DFQATT and CDR2 SNEGSKA (reference sequence). The germline V and J ends were trimmed by 3 bases and 3 bases, with 11 bases remaining between them.

The chain employs TRBV3-1 (or the pseudogene TRBV3-2) and TRBJ2-1; D is uncertain. With 7 bases removed from V and 12 bases from J, the gap between germline ends came to 22 bases. The CDR3 extends over 14 amino acids. The germline V gene encodes CDR1 LGHDT and CDR2 YNNKEL (reference sequence). CDR3 loop: CASTQTWPGLPQFF. CDR3 coding DNA: TGTGCCAGCACTCAGACCTGGCCAGGATTACCGCAGTTCTTC.

The rearrangement links TRBV12-3 or TRBV12-4 to TRBJ2-7; 9 bases agree with TRBD1. CDR3 length equals 13 residues. The trim removed 6 bases at V and 5 bases at J, leaving 5 bases unmatched. The CDR3 DNA is TGTGCCAGCAGAAGGGACAGGGTCAACGAGCAGTACTTC. Translated: CASRRDRVNEQYF.

The V call is TRBV19, the J call TRBJ1-5; 9 bases are shared with TRBD1. CDR3 length: 16 amino acids. Germline-derived CDR1 and CDR2 are LNHDA and SQIVND (reference sequence). V trimming: 3 bases; J trimming: 12 bases; junction bases outside the gene matches: 15. The CDR3 sequence: CASSMGTGINQWGQHF. As DNA, the CDR3 is TGTGCCAGTAGTATGGGGACAGGGATAAATCAATGGGGCCAGCATTTT.

The chain uses TRBV5-6 and TRBJ1-1; no firm D call. V was cut by 4 bases and J by 4 bases, with 11 bases left in between. Germline V gene sequence: CDR1 SGHDT, CDR2 YYEEEE. The CDR3 has 13 residues. CDR3 protein: CASSRTSGTEAFF. The CDR3 DNA is TGTGCCAGCAGCCGTACGAGTGGCACTGAAGCTTTCTTT.